This TCR beta chain was sequenced in a study of T cell repertoires in cytomegalovirus infection. Study as a whole: Used in the study were CMV epitopes, some recently identified and HLA-C-restricted, others well-studied and HLA-B-restricted. Shared public TCR beta signatures pointed to both CMV infection and a matching HLA type. Broader study findings: Cumulative frequency of public TCR beta families picked out carriers of CMV plus the relevant HLA. Dominating the ex vivo response were TCR beta clonotypes that were CMV-specific and HLA-C-restricted.

Trimming left V 4 bases short and J 5 bases short, with 15 bases between. CDR3 length: 14 amino acids. This clonotype was counted a few times. Its antigen remains unidentified. TCRdb independently ran MiXCR on the reads; one entry per CDR3 protein. The sample lists more than 65,000 distinct CDR3 sequences, about half seen once, with over 90% in the top ten. The origin of this receptor is a human donor in good health (CMV status not recorded). Some clones in this sample may be carry-over from other donors' samples. The specimen comprised CD8+ T cells from cultured PBMCs, sampled from culture after CMV antigen stimulation. This chain links TRBV12-3 or TRBV12-4 with TRBJ2-7; a possible D gene is TRBD1 (6 bases). The CDR3 is CASSWDNPADEQYF. The DNA for the CDR3 is TGTGCCAGCAGTTGGGACAACCCTGCCGACGAGCAGTACTTC.